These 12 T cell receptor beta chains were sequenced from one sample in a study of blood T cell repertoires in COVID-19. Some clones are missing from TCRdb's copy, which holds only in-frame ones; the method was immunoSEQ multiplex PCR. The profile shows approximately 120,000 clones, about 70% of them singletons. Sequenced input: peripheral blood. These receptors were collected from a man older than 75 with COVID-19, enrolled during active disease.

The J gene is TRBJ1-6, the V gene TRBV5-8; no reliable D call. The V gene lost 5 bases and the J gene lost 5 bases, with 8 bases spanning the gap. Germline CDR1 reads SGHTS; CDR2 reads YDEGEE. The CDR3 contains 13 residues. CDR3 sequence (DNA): TGTGCCAGCAGTAGGACTGATAATTCACCCCTCCACTTT. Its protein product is CASSRTDNSPLHF.

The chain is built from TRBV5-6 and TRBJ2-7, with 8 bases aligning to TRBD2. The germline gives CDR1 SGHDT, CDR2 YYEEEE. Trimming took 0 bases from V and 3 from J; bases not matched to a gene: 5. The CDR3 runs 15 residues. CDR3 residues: CASSLAGGKSYEQYF. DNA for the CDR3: TGTGCCAGCAGCTTGGCGGGGGGGAAGAGCTACGAGCAGTACTTC.

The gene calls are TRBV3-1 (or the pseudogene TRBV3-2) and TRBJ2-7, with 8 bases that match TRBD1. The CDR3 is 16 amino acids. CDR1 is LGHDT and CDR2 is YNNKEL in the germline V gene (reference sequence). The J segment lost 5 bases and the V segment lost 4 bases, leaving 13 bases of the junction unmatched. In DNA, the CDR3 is TGTGCCAGCAGCCGAAGCACAGGGGGTAAGAGGGACGAGCAGTACTTC. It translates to CASSRSTGGKRDEQYF.

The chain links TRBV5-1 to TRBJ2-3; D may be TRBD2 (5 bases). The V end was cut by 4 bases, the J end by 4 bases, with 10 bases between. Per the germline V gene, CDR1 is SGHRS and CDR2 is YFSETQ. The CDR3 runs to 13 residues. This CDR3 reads CASSPAAPDTQYF. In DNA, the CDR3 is TGCGCCAGCAGCCCAGCGGCCCCAGATACGCAGTATTTT. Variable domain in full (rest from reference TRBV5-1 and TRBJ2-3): KAGVTQTPRYLIKTRGQQVTLSCSPISGHRSVSWYQQTPGQGLQFLFEYFSETQRNKGNFPGRFSGRQFSNSRSEMNVSTLELGDSALYLCASSPAAPDTQYFGPGTRLTVL.

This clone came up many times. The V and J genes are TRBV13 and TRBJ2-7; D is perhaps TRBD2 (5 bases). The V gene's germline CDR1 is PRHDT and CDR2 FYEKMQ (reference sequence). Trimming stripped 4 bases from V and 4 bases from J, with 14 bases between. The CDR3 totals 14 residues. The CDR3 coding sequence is TGTGCCAGCAGCTCGCGCCAAACTAGGTACGAGCAGTACTTC. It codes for CASSSRQTRYEQYF.

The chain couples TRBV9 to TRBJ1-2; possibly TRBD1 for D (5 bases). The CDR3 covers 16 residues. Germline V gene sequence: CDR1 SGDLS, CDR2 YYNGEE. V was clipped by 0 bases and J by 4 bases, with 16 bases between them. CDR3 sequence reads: CASSVGRGGLGYGYTF. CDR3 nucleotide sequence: TGTGCCAGCAGCGTAGGGAGGGGAGGGCTTGGCTATGGCTACACCTTC.

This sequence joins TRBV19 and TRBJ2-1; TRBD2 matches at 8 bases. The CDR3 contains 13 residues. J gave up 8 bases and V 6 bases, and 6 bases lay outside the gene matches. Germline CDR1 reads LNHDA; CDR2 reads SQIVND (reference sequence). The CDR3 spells CASRGLGLDEQFF. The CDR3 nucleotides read TGTGCCAGTAGGGGACTAGGTCTCGATGAGCAGTTCTTC.

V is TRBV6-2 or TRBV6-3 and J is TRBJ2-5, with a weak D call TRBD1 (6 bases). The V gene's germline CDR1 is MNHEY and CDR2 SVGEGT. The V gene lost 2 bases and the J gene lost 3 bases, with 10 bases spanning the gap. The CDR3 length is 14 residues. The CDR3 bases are TGTGCCAGCAGTTACGGGACATCTAAAGAGACCCAGTACTTC. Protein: CASSYGTSKETQYF.

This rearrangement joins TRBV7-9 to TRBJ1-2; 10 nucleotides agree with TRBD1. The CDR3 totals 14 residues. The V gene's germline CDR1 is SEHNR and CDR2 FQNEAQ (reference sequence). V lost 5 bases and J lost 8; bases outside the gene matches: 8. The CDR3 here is CASSSATGGGGYTF. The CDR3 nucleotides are TGTGCCAGCAGCAGCGCGACAGGGGGCGGCGGCTACACCTTC.

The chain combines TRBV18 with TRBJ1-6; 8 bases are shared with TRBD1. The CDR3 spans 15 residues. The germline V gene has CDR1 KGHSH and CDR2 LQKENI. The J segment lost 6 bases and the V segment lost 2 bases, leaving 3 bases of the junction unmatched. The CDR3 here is CASSPGQGGNSPLHF. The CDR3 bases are TGTGCCAGCTCACCAGGACAGGGCGGTAATTCACCCCTCCACTTT.

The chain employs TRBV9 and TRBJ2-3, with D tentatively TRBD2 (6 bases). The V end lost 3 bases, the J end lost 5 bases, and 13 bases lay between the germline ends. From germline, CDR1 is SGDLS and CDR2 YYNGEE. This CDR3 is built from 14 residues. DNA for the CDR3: TGTGCCAGCAGCGCGCGGGAAAGGGGAGATACGCAGTATTTT. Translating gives CASSARERGDTQYF.

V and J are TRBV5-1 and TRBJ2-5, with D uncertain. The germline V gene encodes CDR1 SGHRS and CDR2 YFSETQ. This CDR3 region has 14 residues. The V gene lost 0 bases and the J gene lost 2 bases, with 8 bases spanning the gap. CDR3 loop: CASSLVPTQETQYF. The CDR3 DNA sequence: TGCGCCAGCAGCTTGGTTCCGACTCAAGAGACCCAGTACTTC.